This entry lists 21 T cell receptor beta chains sequenced from one sample in a study of T cell repertoires in cytomegalovirus infection (dated by TCRdb to between 2018 and 2021). Sample treatment or condition, as interpreted from the label and publication: in vitro stimulation with specific CMV peptide epitopes to enrich CMV-specific T cells. Their specific antigens are unknown. Sequencing relied on an Illumina HiSeq 1500. TCRdb took the public reads, trimmed them with fastp at Q25, ran MiXCR for clone calling and kept in-frame beta chains. Duplicate CDR3 protein sequences are folded into a single record with the most common DNA and genes. This sample has 100,000 to 150,000 distinct CDR3 sequences in its table, and over 25% of those were observed once. Of the sample, roughly 53% is held by the ten largest clones. The sequences come from CD8+ T cells from cultured PBMCs, collected from culture after CMV antigen stimulation. The receptor source for this set is a human donor in good health (CMV status not recorded). Some clones in this sample may be carry-over from other donors' samples.

The V gene is TRBV7-9, the J gene TRBJ1-1; possible D gene TRBD1, 6 bases. Germline lookup yields CDR1 SEHNR and CDR2 FQNEAQ (reference sequence). The CDR3 length is 17 residues. V gave up 2 bases and J gave up 4 bases, with 20 bases separating them. The CDR3 loop reads CASSLLPGEGGSTEAFF. CDR3 DNA: TGTGCCAGCAGCTTACTACCTGGGGAAGGGGGTAGCACTGAAGCTTTCTTT. The whole variable domain, remainder taken from reference TRBV7-9 and TRBJ1-1, is DTGVSQNPRHKITKRGQNVTFRCDPISEHNRLYWYRQTLGQGPEFLTYFQNEAQLEKSRLLSDRFSAERPKGSFSTLEIQRTEQGDSAMYLCASSLLPGEGGSTEAFFGQGTRLTVV.

The chain joins TRBV7-8 to TRBJ1-1; 7 bases line up with TRBD1. The CDR3 is made up of 12 amino acids. Germline V gene lookup returns CDR1 SGHVS and CDR2 FQNEAQ. V shed 5 bases and J 10 bases; nucleotides not matched to a gene: 7. CDR3 coding DNA: TGTGCCAGCAGCCCCTGGCAGGGGGGAGCTTTCTTT. Translated, it gives CASSPWQGGAFF.

A few counts support this clonotype. The genes are TRBV6-5 and TRBJ1-2; D might be TRBD1 (5 bases). Germline V CDR1 and CDR2: MNHEY, SVGAGI. Trimming stripped 8 bases from V and 4 bases from J, with 14 bases between. The CDR3 is made up of 13 amino acids. CDR3 sequence reads: CASGGGIGYGYTF. CDR3 nucleotide sequence: TGTGCCAGCGGGGGGGGGATCGGCTATGGCTACACCTTC.

In its sample, this clonotype was seen many times. CDR3 nucleotide sequence: TGTGCCAGTAGTCCCGGCCCGATCTCCGACGGGGCTTTCTTT. It yields the protein CASSPGPISDGAFF. V gene TRBV19 combines with J gene TRBJ1-1; D is undetermined. The CDR3 consists of 14 residues. Deletions cut 5 bases from V and 11 bases from J, with 21 bases between. Germline V gene sequence: CDR1 LNHDA, CDR2 SQIVND (reference sequence).

Comment on this clonotype: A read error may explain this, as a much larger clone is one base away. This chain connects TRBV7-2 to TRBJ1-5, with TRBD1 as a possible D gene (5 bases). This CDR3 is 14 amino acids long. Trimming left V 2 bases short and J 2 bases short, with 7 bases between. CDR1 and CDR2 (germline): SGHTA, FQGNSA. Written as DNA, the CDR3 is TGTGCCAGCAGCTTACAGGGTGGCAATCAGCCCCAGCATTTT. Translated, it gives CASSLQGGNQPQHF.

The sample holds a few counts of this clonotype. The chain combines TRBV6-1 with TRBJ1-1; TRBD1 aligns across 7 bases. The CDR3 extends over 16 amino acids. With 7 bases clipped from V and 0 bases from J, the junction kept 11 bases outside the gene matches. From germline, CDR1 is MNHNS and CDR2 SASEGT. In DNA form, the CDR3 reads TGTGCCAGCACCAAGGGGACAGATGGAATGAACACTGAAGCTTTCTTT. As protein: CASTKGTDGMNTEAFF.

In this sample, this clonotype turned up a few times. The V call is TRBV6-5, the J call TRBJ2-2, with D perhaps assigned TRBD1 or TRBD2 (5 bases each). CDR1 and CDR2 from the germline V gene are MNHEY and SVGAGI. Trimming left V 2 bases short and J 0 bases short, with 7 bases between. The CDR3 is made up of 15 amino acids. The CDR3 sequence is CASSYTGPNTGELFF. CDR3 nucleotides: TGTGCCAGCAGTTACACGGGGCCGAACACCGGGGAGCTGTTTTTT.

CDR3: CASSPYPGEATNEKLFF. The CDR3 region has the DNA TGTGCCAGCAGTCCCTACCCCGGGGAGGCAACTAATGAAAAACTGTTTTTT. The V call is TRBV27, the J call TRBJ1-4, with D unresolved. Trimming took 5 bases from V and 0 from J, leaving 16 bases between them. The CDR3 spans 17 residues. Germline V gene lookup returns CDR1 MNHEY and CDR2 SMNVEV (reference sequence).

The gene calls are TRBV6-1 and TRBJ1-5; D ambiguous. The ends were cut back, 3 bases at V and 0 bases at J, with 15 bases in the middle. CDR3 length equals 17 residues. The V gene's germline CDR1 is MNHNS and CDR2 SASEGT. CDR3 protein: CASSEFWIGNSNQPQHF. The CDR3 DNA follows: TGTGCCAGCAGTGAGTTTTGGATAGGGAATAGCAATCAGCCCCAGCATTTT.

In its sample, this clonotype was seen a few times. The rearrangement links TRBV12-3 or TRBV12-4 to TRBJ2-3; D is uncertain. V was cut by 3 bases and J by 5 bases, with 6 bases left in between. The CDR3 covers 12 residues. The CDR3 is CASSLLGDTQYF. CDR3 in DNA: TGTGCCAGCAGTTTGCTGGGAGATACGCAGTATTTT.

At least ten counts were recorded for this clonotype. The chain couples TRBV28 to TRBJ2-7, with D possibly TRBD1 on 5 matching bases. V lost 5 bases to trimming and J lost 10 bases, with 21 bases between them. The length of the CDR3 is 14 residues. Germline values: CDR1 MDHEN, CDR2 SYDVKM. CDR3: CASSGTGIGPPQYF. The CDR3 DNA is TGTGCCAGCAGTGGCACAGGTATTGGGCCACCCCAGTACTTC.

This clonotype has ten or more counts. This chain uses TRBV12-5 with TRBJ1-1; unclear D gene. Germline V gene lookup returns CDR1 LGHNT and CDR2 FRNRAP. The V and J ends lost 5 bases and 3 bases respectively, with 7 bases between them. The CDR3 contains 12 residues. CDR3 region: CASGLSDTEAFF. CDR3 nucleotide sequence: TGTGCTAGTGGTCTGTCGGACACTGAAGCTTTCTTT.

This clonotype was counted a few times. The chain recombines TRBV20-1 with TRBJ1-2, with 7 bases that match TRBD1. Germline V gene sequence: CDR1 DFQATT, CDR2 SNEGSKA (reference sequence). The CDR3 contains 16 residues. Unmatched junction bases numbered 17, after V lost 6 bases and J lost 4 bases. For the CDR3, the DNA is TGCAGTGCCCCCACAGGGGAGGCCCCAACGATCTATGGCTACACCTTC. Translation gives CSAPTGEAPTIYGYTF.

Remarks on this clonotype: A junction end diverges from the germline sequence, so it may reflect a read error. This chain links TRBV7-6 with TRBJ2-5; D gene unclear. The CDR3 has 14 amino acids. In germline, CDR1 is SGHVS, CDR2 FNYEAQ. The CDR3 here is CASSSTVSQETQYF. The CDR3 DNA reads as TGTGCTAGCAGCTCCACTGTTTCCCAAGAGACCCAGTACTTC.

Notes on this clonotype: One junction end does not reproduce the germline sequence, and a read error may be involved. V is TRBV7-2 and J is TRBJ1-2; tentative D call: TRBD1 (5 bases). The CDR3 has 15 residues. The germline V gene encodes CDR1 SGHTA and CDR2 FQGNSA. The CDR3 DNA is TGTGGCAGCAGCCCCGGGACGGCCTCTAACTATGGCTACACCTTC. Translating it yields CGSSPGTASNYGYTF.

This clonotype was found a few times. The chain combines TRBV6-2 or TRBV6-3 with TRBJ1-1; perhaps TRBD1 as D (6 bases). Trimming removed 0 bases at V and 0 bases at J, with 8 bases between. The CDR3 has 15 amino acids. Germline-derived CDR1 and CDR2 are MNHEY and SVGEGT. CDR3 region: CASSYSGGLNTEAFF. The CDR3 DNA reads as TGTGCCAGCAGTTACTCGGGGGGCTTGAACACTGAAGCTTTCTTT.

V is TRBV11-3 and J is TRBJ2-7; 7 bases line up with TRBD1. The junction had 15 bases not matched to a gene; V was cut back by 6 bases and J by 1 base. This CDR3 comprises 17 residues. Germline V lookup: CDR1 SGHNT, CDR2 YENEEA. This CDR3 reads CASRSVTGRKGSYEQYF. The CDR3 DNA follows: TGTGCCAGCAGGTCCGTGACAGGGCGGAAGGGTTCCTACGAGCAGTACTTC.

The chain couples TRBV13 to TRBJ1-3, with TRBD1 matching 10 bases. This CDR3 comprises 16 residues. CDR1 is PRHDT and CDR2 is FYEKMQ in the germline V gene (reference sequence). The ends lost 5 bases at V and 4 bases at J; junction bases unmatched: 8. The CDR3 loop is CASSAAGQGLGNTIYF. The CDR3 DNA reads TGTGCCAGCAGCGCCGCGGGACAGGGGTTAGGAAACACCATATATTTT.

The chain recombines TRBV7-6 with TRBJ2-7, with TRBD1 as a possible D gene (7 bases). Trimming removed 8 bases at V and 5 bases at J, with 19 bases between. This CDR3 has 14 residues. Germline V CDR1 and CDR2: SGHVS, FNYEAQ. CDR3 residues: CASSPGPGGNEQYF. The DNA for the CDR3 is TGTGCCAGCTCCCCTGGGCCAGGGGGGAACGAGCAGTACTTC.

CDR3 DNA sequence: TGTGCCAGCAGCACGAGCGGGGGCCCATGGGGAACGCAGTATTTT. It translates to CASSTSGGPWGTQYF. This chain joins TRBV12-3 or TRBV12-4 and TRBJ2-3; TRBD2 matches at 8 bases. The V segment lost 6 bases and the J segment 9 bases; nucleotides outside the gene matches: 14. CDR3 length equals 15 residues.

Note on this clonotype: The junction does not match germline at one end; this may be a read error. This chain joins TRBV7-6 and TRBJ1-5; no firm D call. From germline, CDR1 is SGHVS and CDR2 FNYEAQ. The CDR3 covers 15 residues. The chain's CDR3 is CASSLVQDSKQPQHF. CDR3 DNA: TGTGCCAGCAGCTTAGTTCAGGATAGCAAACAGCCCCAGCATTTT.